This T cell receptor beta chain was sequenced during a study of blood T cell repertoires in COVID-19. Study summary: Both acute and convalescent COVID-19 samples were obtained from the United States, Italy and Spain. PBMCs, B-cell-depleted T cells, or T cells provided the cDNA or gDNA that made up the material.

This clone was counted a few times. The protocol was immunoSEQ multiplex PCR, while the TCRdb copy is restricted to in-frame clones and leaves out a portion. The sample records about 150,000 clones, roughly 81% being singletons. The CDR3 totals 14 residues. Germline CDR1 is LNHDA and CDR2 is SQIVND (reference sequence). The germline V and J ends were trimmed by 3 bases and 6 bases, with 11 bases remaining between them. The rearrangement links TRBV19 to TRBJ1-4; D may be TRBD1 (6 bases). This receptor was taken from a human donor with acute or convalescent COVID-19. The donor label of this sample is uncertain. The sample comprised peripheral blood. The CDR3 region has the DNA TGTGCCAGTAGTATCTGGTCAGGGGATGAAAAACTGTTTTTT. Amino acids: CASSIWSGDEKLFF.